This entry lists 17 T cell receptor beta chains sequenced from one sample in a study of radiotherapy plus CTLA-4 blockade in lung cancer. Profiled with immunoSEQ multiplex PCR; TCRdb holds only in-frame clones, not every one. The sample yields roughly 53,000 clones, more than 65% seen once. This sample comprised peripheral blood, obtained from a patient treated with radiotherapy plus ipilimumab. These receptors came from a human donor with non-small cell lung cancer who had a partial response to radiotherapy plus ipilimumab.

The chain employs TRBV10-3 and TRBJ1-2; 12 bases line up with TRBD1. The CDR3 sequence is 15 residues long. Germline assignment: CDR1 ENHRY and CDR2 SYGVKD. V lost 3 bases to trimming and J lost 6 bases; unmatched junction nucleotides: 5. CDR3 residues: CAISERDRGQDGYTF. The CDR3 DNA sequence: TGTGCCATCAGTGAACGGGACAGGGGGCAAGATGGCTACACCTTC.

The V gene is TRBV27, the J gene TRBJ2-7; D perhaps matches TRBD2 (6 bases). This CDR3 region has 12 residues. The V end was cut by 3 bases, the J end by 4 bases, with 7 bases between. CDR1 and CDR2 (germline): MNHEY, SMNVEV (reference sequence). The CDR3 nucleotides are TGTGCCAGCAGTTTCGGGGGTTACGAGCAGTACTTC. Protein product: CASSFGGYEQYF.

The chain recombines TRBV5-1 with TRBJ2-3; unclear D gene. The CDR3 is made up of 15 amino acids. The V end lost 0 bases, the J end lost 5 bases, and 13 bases lay between the germline ends. The germline V gene encodes CDR1 SGHRS and CDR2 YFSETQ. The CDR3 DNA is TGCGCCAGCAGCTTGGGGAGCCGGCTTGGAGATACGCAGTATTTT. This translates into CASSLGSRLGDTQYF.

The V call is TRBV4-3, the J call TRBJ1-2; TRBD1 is a possible D gene (5 bases). The CDR3 spans 16 residues. Germline-derived CDR1 and CDR2 are LGHNA and YSLEER. V lost 0 bases to trimming and J lost 6 bases, with 17 bases between them. The CDR3 region has the DNA TGCGCCAGCAGCCAAGATAGGGGAGGGAGGATCGATGGCTACACCTTC. Amino acid sequence: CASSQDRGGRIDGYTF.

This clone occurred a few times. The chain joins TRBV6-6 to TRBJ1-5; D is unresolved. There are 12 residues in the CDR3. Trimming shortened V by 6 bases and J by 1 base, and 4 bases separated the two germline ends. Germline CDR1 reads MNHNY; CDR2 reads SVGAGI (reference sequence). DNA for the CDR3: TGTGCCAGCAGCCAGAGCAATCAGCCCCAGCATTTT. Encoded protein: CASSQSNQPQHF.

The chain couples TRBV11-1 to TRBJ2-5; D remains unclear. Matching the DNA end better, TRBJ2-7 makes the J call doubtful. The germline V gene encodes CDR1 SGHAT and CDR2 FQDESV (reference sequence). The CDR3 runs to 13 residues. The CDR3 loop reads CASSLDSTYEQYF. For the CDR3, the DNA is TGTGCCAGCAGCTTAGACTCAACCTACGAGCAGTACTTC.

The V and J genes are TRBV19 and TRBJ1-2; the D is unclear. V lost 3 bases and J lost 8, with 16 bases in between. Germline V gene data show CDR1 as LNHDA and CDR2 as SQIVND (reference sequence). The CDR3 is made up of 14 amino acids. Here the CDR3 reads CASSMGTVQVGYTF. CDR3 in DNA: TGTGCCAGTAGTATGGGTACAGTCCAGGTGGGCTACACCTTC.

The chain recombines TRBV15 with TRBJ2-7, with D possibly TRBD1 on 6 matching bases. V lost 4 bases and J lost 7, with 11 bases in between. Germline CDR1 LNHNV, CDR2 YYDKDF (reference sequence). The CDR3 is made up of 12 amino acids. This chain's CDR3 is CATSTTGWEQYF. CDR3 DNA: TGTGCCACCAGCACGACAGGTTGGGAGCAGTACTTC.

The chain joins TRBV5-1 to TRBJ2-1; 9 positions match TRBD2. J gave up 1 base and V 4 bases, and 3 bases lay outside the gene matches. CDR1 and CDR2 (germline): SGHRS, YFSETQ. The CDR3 covers 15 residues. The CDR3 loop is CASSRSGGSYNEQFF. The CDR3 DNA reads as TGCGCCAGCAGCAGAAGCGGGGGGTCCTACAATGAGCAGTTCTTC. Based on the CDR3 plus reference TRBV5-1 and TRBJ2-1, the full variable domain is KAGVTQTPRYLIKTRGQQVTLSCSPISGHRSVSWYQQTPGQGLQFLFEYFSETQRNKGNFPGRFSGRQFSNSRSEMNVSTLELGDSALYLCASSRSGGSYNEQFFGPGTRLTVL.

The J gene is TRBJ2-7, the V gene TRBV6-5; no clear D. This CDR3 comprises 15 residues. Trimming took 5 bases from V and 3 from J, leaving 17 bases between them. In germline, CDR1 is MNHEY, CDR2 SVGAGI. CDR3 protein: CASSPAGSLFYEQYF. In DNA, the CDR3 is TGTGCCAGCAGTCCAGCAGGATCTCTTTTCTACGAGCAGTACTTC.

This clone was seen only once. The chain has TRBV19 and TRBJ2-4; D perhaps matches TRBD1 (7 bases). CDR1 is LNHDA and CDR2 is SQIVND in the germline V gene (reference sequence). V lost 8 bases and J 10 bases, leaving 21 bases between the germline ends. This CDR3 comprises 14 residues. The CDR3 spells CASGGMDRLGIQYF. The CDR3 DNA sequence: TGTGCCAGTGGGGGGATGGACAGGCTCGGGATTCAGTACTTC.

This clone occurred once. The CDR3 region has the DNA TGTGCCAGCAGCAGGGGGACCTCTGGAAACACCATATATTTT. Amino acids: CASSRGTSGNTIYF. This chain uses TRBV5-6 with TRBJ1-3, with D possibly being TRBD1 (6 bases). The ends were cut back, 4 bases at V and 0 bases at J, with 8 bases in the middle. The CDR3 is 14 amino acids. The germline gives CDR1 SGHDT, CDR2 YYEEEE.

The sample holds one count of this clone. V and J are TRBV5-1 and TRBJ2-3; D possibly corresponds to TRBD1 (5 bases). The CDR3 totals 15 residues. The germline V and J ends were trimmed by 2 bases and 3 bases, with 13 bases remaining between them. Germline values: CDR1 SGHRS, CDR2 YFSETQ. The CDR3 is CASSFGRVGTDTQYF. The CDR3 DNA sequence: TGCGCCAGCAGCTTTGGCAGGGTAGGGACAGATACGCAGTATTTT.

This clone has more than one count but fewer than ten. The chain couples TRBV28 to TRBJ1-2; D uncertain. The CDR3 sequence is 12 residues long. Trimming took off 4 bases at V and 4 bases at J, with 7 bases between the two ends. CDR1 is MDHEN, CDR2 SYDVKM, per germline. CDR3 region: CASSYEGYGYTF. For the CDR3, the DNA is TGTGCCAGCAGTTATGAGGGCTATGGCTACACCTTC.

This chain connects TRBV29-1 to TRBJ1-1; TRBD1 agrees at 8 bases. CDR1 SQVTM and CDR2 ANQGSEA come from the germline V gene. This CDR3 comprises 13 residues. The V gene end was trimmed by 7 bases and the J gene end by 6 bases; junction bases not matched to a gene: 10. The CDR3 sequence: CSGQGAWMSEAFF. The CDR3 bases are TGCAGCGGGCAGGGGGCGTGGATGTCTGAAGCTTTCTTT.

The V call is TRBV2, the J call TRBJ2-5; 9 positions match TRBD1. Germline CDR1 is SNHLY and CDR2 is FYNNEI. The length of the CDR3 is 15 residues. J gave up 4 bases and V 7 bases, and 10 bases lay outside the gene matches. The CDR3 reads CASTGLGQGGETQYF. The CDR3 DNA is TGTGCCAGCACTGGGCTGGGACAGGGTGGAGAGACCCAGTACTTC.

The rearrangement links TRBV9 to TRBJ1-4, with D maybe TRBD1 (6 bases). The CDR3 has 17 amino acids. Trimming shortened V by 10 bases and J by 6 bases, and 28 bases separated the two germline ends. In germline, CDR1 is SGDLS, CDR2 YYNGEE. CDR3 DNA: TGTGCCCAGAGCCAGGGGTACGGTCGTGAGGGTGATGAAAAACTGTTTTTT. Translation gives CAQSQGYGREGDEKLFF.